A single T cell receptor beta chain is shown here with its context. Germline V gives CDR1 SGDLS, CDR2 YYNGEE. The trim removed 0 bases at V and 4 bases at J, leaving 16 bases unmatched. The CDR3 contains 19 residues. The PCR contained 60 Vbeta and 13 Jbeta primers. The assay was immunoSEQ multiplex PCR, and TCRdb's table has in-frame clones only and misses some. The sample lists fewer than 200,000 clones, around 72% seen once, with more than 1.2% in the top ten. This entry is derived from a study of cytomegalovirus exposure and HLA in healthy donors. The TCR was taken from a man between 18 and 35 years old in good health and CMV-seronegative. The specimen was PBMCs. This chain connects TRBV9 to TRBJ2-5; 9 bases agree with TRBD2. This chain's CDR3 is CASSVGNSGRGGGRETQYF. In nucleotides, the CDR3 is TGTGCCAGCAGCGTAGGAAATAGCGGGAGAGGGGGGGGAAGAGAGACCCAGTACTTC.